The 21 T cell receptor beta chains given below trace back to one sample, sequenced in a study of T cell responses to AZD1222 COVID-19 vaccine (dated by TCRdb to 2020 to 2022). Reading the label with the study, this specimen's time point is: baseline before first vaccination. The library was produced with the immunoSEQ multiplex PCR assay. In its TCRdb copy, this immuneACCESS table keeps in-frame sequences only and misses some clones. Where compared with another copy, unresolved V genes explain less than half of these, and the others have no known cause. The sample table contains around 130,000 clones; only one count was recorded for around 84% of them. 10% to 15% of the sample is in the top ten clones. The material was peripheral blood, obtained on day 0 of AZD1222 vaccination. These receptor sequences come from an adult in good health.

J is TRBJ1-3 and V is TRBV6-5; TRBD1 might be the D (5 bases). Trimming cost V 5 bases and J 1 base, with 12 bases left between them. From germline, CDR1 is MNHEY and CDR2 SVGAGI. CDR3 length: 15 amino acids. CDR3: CASSIEGVSGNTIYF. The CDR3 region has the DNA TGTGCCAGCAGTATAGAAGGGGTATCTGGAAACACCATATATTTT.

The chain couples TRBV10-3 to TRBJ1-1; D ambiguous. The length of the CDR3 is 15 residues. V lost 2 bases and J lost 1, with 11 bases in between. Germline V lookup: CDR1 ENHRY, CDR2 SYGVKD. DNA for the CDR3: TGTGCCATCAGTGAGAGCCCCCCAGGGAACACTGAAGCTTTCTTT. Its protein is CAISESPPGNTEAFF.

The chain has TRBV10-3 and TRBJ2-5; tentative D call: TRBD2 (6 bases). This CDR3 region has 13 residues. The germline V and J ends were trimmed by 8 bases and 2 bases, with 12 bases remaining between them. The germline V gene has CDR1 ENHRY and CDR2 SYGVKD. The CDR3 loop is CAISGSNQETQYF. The CDR3 nucleotides read TGTGCCATCTCCGGGAGTAATCAAGAGACCCAGTACTTC.

The rearrangement joins TRBV5-5 to TRBJ1-1; D gene ambiguous. Trimming cost V 0 bases and J 4 bases, with 7 bases left between them. The CDR3 extends over 13 amino acids. Germline CDR1 and CDR2: SGHKS and YYEKEE (reference sequence). This CDR3 is CASSLGSGTEAFF. In nucleotides, the CDR3 is TGTGCCAGCAGCTTGGGATCAGGCACTGAAGCTTTCTTT.

The rearrangement joins TRBV5-4 to TRBJ2-1, with 9 positions matching TRBD2. The CDR3 spans 15 residues. V lost 3 bases and J lost 9; bases outside the gene matches: 10. CDR1 and CDR2 from the germline V gene are SGHNT and YYREEE (reference sequence). CDR3 nucleotide sequence: TGTGCCAGCAGCTATGAGGCGGGGGGGCCGGTTGAGCAGTTCTTC. It yields the protein CASSYEAGGPVEQFF.

The V call is TRBV10-3, the J call TRBJ2-3; 7 positions match TRBD2. The CDR3 runs 15 residues. With 8 bases clipped from V and 5 bases from J, the junction kept 13 bases outside the gene matches. Germline V CDR1 and CDR2: ENHRY, SYGVKD. The CDR3: CAIGETSPREDTQYF. In nucleotides, the CDR3 is TGTGCCATCGGGGAGACTAGCCCCAGGGAAGATACGCAGTATTTT.

The V call is TRBV5-1, the J call TRBJ1-1, with 7 bases lining up with TRBD1. The V segment lost 0 bases and the J segment 0 bases; nucleotides outside the gene matches: 11. The CDR3 has 18 amino acids. Germline-derived CDR1 and CDR2 are SGHRS and YFSETQ. Written as DNA, the CDR3 is TGCGCCAGCAGCTTGGGACCGGGACAGACATTAATGAACACTGAAGCTTTCTTT. It is translated as CASSLGPGQTLMNTEAFF. Based on the CDR3 plus reference TRBV5-1 and TRBJ1-1, the full variable domain is KAGVTQTPRYLIKTRGQQVTLSCSPISGHRSVSWYQQTPGQGLQFLFEYFSETQRNKGNFPGRFSGRQFSNSRSEMNVSTLELGDSALYLCASSLGPGQTLMNTEAFFGQGTRLTVV.

The chain is built from TRBV7-9 and TRBJ1-2; D is undetermined. V shed 5 bases and J shed 4 bases, with 11 bases lying between them. Germline V gene lookup returns CDR1 SEHNR and CDR2 FQNEAQ (reference sequence). The CDR3 contains 13 residues. DNA for the CDR3: TGTGCCAGCAGCCCAAGACCGGGCTATGGCTACACCTTC. This translates into CASSPRPGYGYTF.

The CDR3 here is CASSGGSGPTFYGYTF. CDR3 DNA: TGCGCCAGCAGTGGAGGGTCAGGTCCTACCTTCTATGGCTACACCTTC. The J gene is TRBJ1-2, the V gene TRBV10-2; D not resolved. The length of the CDR3 is 16 residues. The germline CDR1 and CDR2 sequences are WSHSY and SAAADI. V was trimmed by 4 bases and J by 4 bases, leaving 19 bases between them.

This clone was detected once. The gene calls are TRBV9 and TRBJ1-3; a possible D gene is TRBD1 (6 bases). The CDR3 spans 15 residues. Trimming cost V 2 bases and J 5 bases, with 14 bases left between them. The germline V gene encodes CDR1 SGDLS and CDR2 YYNGEE. The CDR3 here is CASSVIGGFRNTIYF. The CDR3 coding sequence is TGTGCCAGCAGCGTCATAGGGGGTTTCAGAAACACCATATATTTT.

The chain couples TRBV7-2 to TRBJ1-3; tentative D call: TRBD1 (6 bases). The CDR3 runs 17 residues. Germline V gives CDR1 SGHTA, CDR2 FQGNSA. Trimming pared 1 base from V and 0 bases from J, leaving 13 bases between. The CDR3 spells CASSLVSGVRSGNTIYF. The CDR3 coding sequence is TGTGCCAGCAGCTTAGTTTCAGGGGTACGCTCTGGAAACACCATATATTTT.

The chain links TRBV4-1 to TRBJ2-1; 13 nucleotides line up with TRBD2. The CDR3 is 16 amino acids. The J segment lost 9 bases and the V segment lost 3 bases, leaving 8 bases of the junction unmatched. In germline, CDR1 is MGHRA, CDR2 YSYEKL. CDR3 residues: CASSHLLAGGYSEQFF. The DNA of the CDR3 is TGCGCCAGCAGCCATTTACTAGCGGGAGGGTATAGTGAGCAGTTCTTC.

The gene calls are TRBV5-1 and TRBJ1-1; possibly TRBD1 for D (5 bases). The V gene's germline CDR1 is SGHRS and CDR2 YFSETQ. Trimming left V 3 bases short and J 1 base short, with 13 bases between. CDR3 size: 15 residues. In DNA, the CDR3 is TGCGCCAGCAGCTGGAGCGGACAAAAGAACACTGAAGCTTTCTTT. Amino acid sequence: CASSWSGQKNTEAFF.

The chain joins TRBV14 to TRBJ2-7, with D possibly TRBD1 on 5 matching bases. V dropped 4 bases and J dropped 4 bases, with 11 bases sitting between them. The length of the CDR3 is 13 residues. The germline V gene has CDR1 SGHDN and CDR2 FVKESK. Written as DNA, the CDR3 is TGTGCCAGCAGCCTCAGGGTGGGGTACGAGCAGTACTTC. Protein product: CASSLRVGYEQYF.

V and J are TRBV19 and TRBJ1-5; D is undetermined. The CDR3 consists of 12 residues. In germline, CDR1 is LNHDA, CDR2 SQIVND (reference sequence). V was cut by 7 bases and J by 5 bases, with 9 bases left in between. The CDR3 loop is CASTDMDQPQHF. DNA for the CDR3: TGTGCCAGTACCGATATGGATCAGCCCCAGCATTTT.

The rearrangement links TRBV7-9 to TRBJ1-1, with D perhaps matching TRBD1 (5 bases). CDR1 and CDR2 from the germline V gene are SEHNR and FQNEAQ (reference sequence). V gave up 5 bases and J gave up 0 bases, with 7 bases separating them. The CDR3 runs to 13 residues. The CDR3 DNA reads TGTGCCAGCAGCCCACAGGTGAACACTGAAGCTTTCTTT. This gives the protein CASSPQVNTEAFF.

This clone was recorded once. The chain recombines TRBV7-3 with TRBJ1-3, with D uncertain. V was shortened by 4 bases and J by 0 bases, with 10 bases between the two germline ends. The germline CDR1 and CDR2 sequences are SGHTA and FQGTGA. This CDR3 contains 15 residues. The CDR3 DNA reads TGTGCCAGCAGCTCGGACGGCAGCTCTGGAAACACCATATATTTT. It specifies CASSSDGSSGNTIYF. The whole variable domain, filled in from reference TRBV7-3 and TRBJ1-3, reads GAGVSQTPSNKVTEKGKYVELRCDPISGHTALYWYRQSLGQGPEFLIYFQGTGAADDSGLPNDRFFAVRPEGSVSTLKIQRTERGDSAVYLCASSSDGSSGNTIYFGEGSWLTVV.

A few counts support this clone. The chain employs TRBV19 and TRBJ2-3; unclear D gene. CDR1 is LNHDA, CDR2 SQIVND, per germline (reference sequence). The length of the CDR3 is 15 residues. The V and J ends lost 9 bases and 3 bases respectively, with 19 bases between them. The CDR3 coding sequence is TGTGCCAGCACCTTAGGTGGCCCGGAGACAGATACGCAGTATTTT. Translation gives CASTLGGPETDTQYF.

This chain joins TRBV29-1 and TRBJ1-2; the D is unclear. The V gene lost 1 base and the J gene lost 4 bases, with 10 bases spanning the gap. The CDR3 totals 13 residues. CDR1 and CDR2 (germline): SQVTM, ANQGSEA. In DNA form, the CDR3 reads TGCAGCGTTGAAGGCAGCGTCGGCTATGGCTACACCTTC. It yields the protein CSVEGSVGYGYTF.

The chain has TRBV9 and TRBJ1-5; D remains ambiguous. Germline CDR1 is SGDLS and CDR2 is YYNGEE. Trimming took off 0 bases at V and 2 bases at J, with 9 bases between the two ends. The CDR3 is made up of 15 amino acids. The CDR3 nucleotides read TGTGCCAGCAGCGTAGACAGCGGGGGCAATCAGCCCCAGCATTTT. Amino acids: CASSVDSGGNQPQHF.

The genes are TRBV19 and TRBJ1-1; TRBD1 might be the D (5 bases). There are 14 residues in the CDR3. Trimming shortened V by 3 bases and J by 4 bases, and 12 bases separated the two germline ends. CDR1 and CDR2 (germline): LNHDA, SQIVND (reference sequence). The CDR3 sequence is CASSMKGGGTEAFF. CDR3 coding DNA: TGTGCCAGTAGTATGAAGGGCGGGGGCACTGAAGCTTTCTTT. Full variable domain (outside the CDR3, taken from reference TRBV19 and TRBJ1-1): DGGITQSPKYLFRKEGQNVTLSCEQNLNHDAMYWYRQDPGQGLRLIYYSQIVNDFQKGDIAEGYSVSREKKESFPLTVTSAQKNPTAFYLCASSMKGGGTEAFFGQGTRLTVV.